These 28 T cell receptor beta chains originate from one sample sequenced in a study of CD8+CD57+ T cells in acquired aplastic anemia. Selection for sequencing was limited to patients who had shown CD8+CD57+ cell expansion by flow cytometry. Profiling of TCR beta VDJ combinations and CDR3 sequences used genomic DNA as template. Each CDR3 protein gets one entry after TCRdb re-called the reads with MiXCR. The sample has over 150,000 distinct CDR3 sequences; less than 60% are singletons. The sample was sorted CD4+, CD8+, or CD8+CD57+ T cells (not recorded which) from PBMCs. All receptors come from a human donor with aplastic anemia.

V is TRBV24-1 and J is TRBJ2-2; D is perhaps TRBD2 (5 bases). V was shortened by 4 bases and J by 2 bases, with 13 bases between the two germline ends. The germline V gene encodes CDR1 KGHDR and CDR2 SFDVKD. This CDR3 contains 16 residues. The CDR3 DNA reads TGTGCCACCAGTGACCCTCGGACTGGTAACACCGGGGAGCTGTTTTTT. This sequence encodes CATSDPRTGNTGELFF.

The chain uses TRBV7-9 and TRBJ2-3; D is perhaps TRBD2 (6 bases). V lost 0 bases and J 6 bases, leaving 7 bases between the germline ends. The CDR3 sequence is 13 residues long. CDR1 and CDR2 from the germline V gene are SEHNR and FQNEAQ (reference sequence). The CDR3 reads CASSLASGDTQYF. The CDR3 DNA is TGTGCCAGCAGCTTAGCGAGCGGGGATACGCAGTATTTT.

V usage is TRBV29-1 and J usage is TRBJ2-3, with 8 bases lining up with TRBD2. The CDR3 consists of 13 residues. Germline CDR1 SQVTM, CDR2 ANQGSEA. With 8 bases clipped from V and 0 bases from J, the junction kept 4 bases outside the gene matches. The CDR3 coding sequence is TGCAGCAGTAGCGGGGAGAGCACAGATACGCAGTATTTT. Its protein is CSSSGESTDTQYF.

In its sample, this clonotype was seen many times. The rearrangement uses TRBV29-1 and TRBJ2-2, with 10 bases aligning to TRBD1. The germline CDR1 and CDR2 sequences are SQVTM and ANQGSEA. V was clipped by 1 base and J by 8 bases; unmatched bases: 10. This CDR3 spans 16 amino acids. CDR3 bases: TGCAGCGTTGAAGTAGAGGACAGGGGGGTCGTAGGGGAGCTGTTTTTT. It yields the protein CSVEVEDRGVVGELFF.

The chain uses TRBV7-2 and TRBJ1-1, with D maybe TRBD1 (5 bases). V lost 6 bases, J lost 3 bases, and 11 bases lay in between. CDR3 length: 13 residues. Germline CDR1 SGHTA, CDR2 FQGNSA. The CDR3 region is CASRQGGDTEAFF. CDR3 nucleotide sequence: TGTGCCAGCAGGCAGGGAGGGGACACTGAAGCTTTCTTT.

This clonotype was recorded many times. The chain recombines TRBV2 with TRBJ1-2; D might be TRBD1 (5 bases). Looked up from germline, CDR1 is SNHLY and CDR2 is FYNNEI. V was trimmed by 7 bases and J by 0 bases, leaving 18 bases between them. The CDR3 contains 16 residues. CDR3 nucleotides: TGTGCCAGCACCAAGCGGGACCCCGGGACTAACTATGGCTACACCTTC. It is translated as CASTKRDPGTNYGYTF.

The chain uses TRBV9 and TRBJ1-1; D is unresolved. The germline V and J ends were trimmed by 4 bases and 7 bases, with 14 bases remaining between them. The CDR3 covers 13 residues. Germline CDR1 SGDLS, CDR2 YYNGEE. The CDR3 nucleotides read TGTGCCAGCAGCTCACAAATCGGGGTTGAAGCTTTCTTT. Translated, it gives CASSSQIGVEAFF.

This clonotype was seen many times. The chain couples TRBV4-3 to TRBJ2-3; 7 nucleotides line up with TRBD2. Germline CDR1 LGHNA, CDR2 YSLEER. The junction had 4 bases not matched to a gene; V was cut back by 0 bases and J by 1 base. CDR3 length: 16 amino acids. CDR3 coding DNA: TGCGCCAGCAGCCAAGATACGGGGGGAGGCACAGATACGCAGTATTTT. It codes for CASSQDTGGGTDTQYF.

This clonotype came up many times. This chain uses TRBV4-2 with TRBJ2-7; possibly TRBD1 or TRBD2 for D (5 bases each). V lost 0 bases to trimming and J lost 0 bases, with 12 bases between them. Germline V gene sequence: CDR1 LGHNA, CDR2 YNFKEQ. The CDR3 totals 16 residues. Written as DNA, the CDR3 is TGTGCCAGCAGCCAAGATCCGGGGCTCGGCTCCTACGAGCAGTACTTC. It codes for CASSQDPGLGSYEQYF.

This clonotype was recorded many times. This chain uses TRBV19 with TRBJ1-3; D unclear. The CDR3 runs to 16 residues. Germline CDR1 LNHDA, CDR2 SQIVND (reference sequence). The V gene lost 7 bases and the J gene lost 2 bases, with 18 bases spanning the gap. The CDR3 region is CASTPLGEGAGNTIYF. DNA for the CDR3: TGTGCCAGTACCCCCCTCGGCGAGGGCGCTGGAAACACCATATATTTT. Full variable domain (missing parts from reference TRBV19 and TRBJ1-3): DGGITQSPKYLFRKEGQNVTLSCEQNLNHDAMYWYRQDPGQGLRLIYYSQIVNDFQKGDIAEGYSVSREKKESFPLTVTSAQKNPTAFYLCASTPLGEGAGNTIYFGEGSWLTVV.

This chain links TRBV15 with TRBJ1-2, with D possibly being TRBD1 (5 bases). V lost 3 bases and J lost 4, with 18 bases in between. Per the germline V gene, CDR1 is LNHNV and CDR2 is YYDKDF (reference sequence). The CDR3 runs 16 residues. The DNA of the CDR3 is TGTGCCACCAGCAGGCCCGCAGGGTATCAGAGCTATGGCTACACCTTC. Protein sequence: CATSRPAGYQSYGYTF.

V is TRBV5-1 and J is TRBJ1-2, with D unclear. V was pared by 4 bases and J by 6 bases, with 10 bases between. CDR1 is SGHRS and CDR2 is YFSETQ in the germline V gene. CDR3 length: 12 residues. DNA of the CDR3: TGCGCCAGCAGCACCTTTCAAGATGGCTACACCTTC. Protein: CASSTFQDGYTF.

This clonotype was recorded many times. The chain recombines TRBV7-3 with TRBJ2-1; D is uncertain. V lost 1 base and J 6 bases, leaving 4 bases between the germline ends. CDR1 is SGHTA and CDR2 is FQGTGA in the germline V gene. There are 12 residues in the CDR3. The CDR3 DNA sequence: TGTGCCAGCAGCTTAATAGGCAATGAGCAGTTCTTC. Its protein is CASSLIGNEQFF.

The V and J genes are TRBV10-3 and TRBJ1-5, with D maybe TRBD1 (5 bases). V shed 3 bases and J shed 0 bases, with 15 bases lying between them. CDR1 and CDR2 from the germline V gene are ENHRY and SYGVKD. The CDR3 runs 17 residues. CDR3 in amino acids: CAISDRTQGNSNQPQHF. CDR3 in DNA: TGTGCCATCAGTGATAGGACACAAGGAAATAGCAATCAGCCCCAGCATTTT.

Ten or more counts support this clonotype. The CDR3 DNA reads as TGTGCCAGTAGTACTAGCGGGAGGGGCGAGCAGTACTTC. It translates to CASSTSGRGEQYF. The chain carries TRBV19 and TRBJ2-7; 12 nucleotides match TRBD2. This CDR3 comprises 13 residues. The germline V gene encodes CDR1 LNHDA and CDR2 SQIVND (reference sequence). Unmatched junction bases numbered 1, after V lost 4 bases and J lost 6 bases.

For this clonotype: A read error may be the cause here, since a much bigger clone is one base away. This chain connects TRBV12-3 or TRBV12-4 to TRBJ1-1; 8 nucleotides align to TRBD1. The CDR3 has 14 amino acids. The CDR3 bases are TGTGCCAGCAGTCAGGGGGCCGGGGACACTGAAGTTTTCTTT. It codes for CASSQGAGDTEVFF.

The V and J genes are TRBV5-1 and TRBJ1-2; 7 bases line up with TRBD1. CDR1 is SGHRS and CDR2 is YFSETQ in the germline V gene. V dropped 2 bases and J dropped 8; count of bases not matched to a gene: 12. The length of the CDR3 is 15 residues. This CDR3 is CASSFGPGGSVGYTF. The CDR3 DNA reads as TGCGCCAGCAGCTTTGGACCAGGGGGATCAGTCGGCTACACCTTC. Full variable domain (rest looked up from reference TRBV5-1 and TRBJ1-2): KAGVTQTPRYLIKTRGQQVTLSCSPISGHRSVSWYQQTPGQGLQFLFEYFSETQRNKGNFPGRFSGRQFSNSRSEMNVSTLELGDSALYLCASSFGPGGSVGYTFGSGTRLTVV.

This clonotype has only a few counts. The rearrangement links TRBV7-8 to TRBJ1-1, with D uncertain. The length of the CDR3 is 15 residues. Trimming left V 5 bases short and J 7 bases short, with 20 bases between. Germline values: CDR1 SGHVS, CDR2 FQNEAQ. CDR3 protein: CASSLDIRRFGEAFF. The CDR3, as DNA: TGTGCCAGCAGCCTGGATATAAGGAGGTTCGGTGAAGCTTTCTTT.

This clonotype was seen many times. J is TRBJ2-5 and V is TRBV24-1; TRBD2 is a possible D gene (6 bases). This CDR3 comprises 12 residues. V was shortened by 10 bases and J by 4 bases, with 12 bases between the two germline ends. Germline loops: CDR1 KGHDR, CDR2 SFDVKD. DNA of the CDR3: TGTGCCACGGCGGCGGGGAGAGAGACCCAGTACTTC. Translating it yields CATAAGRETQYF.

This clonotype was seen many times. This chain's CDR3 is CASSQVLFGGRGTDTQYF. The DNA of the CDR3 is TGCGCCAGCAGCCAAGTTCTCTTCGGGGGGAGAGGAACAGATACGCAGTATTTT. The gene calls are TRBV4-1 and TRBJ2-3, with 7 bases that match TRBD2. CDR1 and CDR2 from the germline V gene are MGHRA and YSYEKL. The CDR3 is made up of 18 amino acids. The V and J ends lost 1 base and 3 bases, in that order; junction bases with no gene match: 13.

The chain is built from TRBV10-3 and TRBJ2-5; weak D call: TRBD1 (6 bases). Between the trimmed V and J ends, which lost 0 bases and 0 bases, there was a span of 11 bases. The germline gives CDR1 ENHRY, CDR2 SYGVKD. The length of the CDR3 is 16 residues. In DNA form, the CDR3 reads TGTGCCATCAGTGAGTCGGACAGACTGTACCAAGAGACCCAGTACTTC. This translates into CAISESDRLYQETQYF.

This clonotype was picked up many times. The chain links TRBV2 to TRBJ2-5; a possible D gene is TRBD2 (6 bases). Looked up from germline, CDR1 is SNHLY and CDR2 is FYNNEI. This CDR3 region has 13 residues. V was pared by 7 bases and J by 2 bases, with 11 bases between. In DNA, the CDR3 is TGTGCCAGCACCGGGGGAAATCAAGAGACCCAGTACTTC. It specifies CASTGGNQETQYF.

The chain has TRBV10-3 and TRBJ1-2, with 7 bases identical to TRBD1. CDR1 is ENHRY, CDR2 SYGVKD, per germline. Trimming took 6 bases from V and 12 from J; bases not matched to a gene: 7. The CDR3 spans 11 residues. The CDR3, as DNA: TGTGCCATCAGCCCGACAGGGAACCACACCTTC. This encodes CAISPTGNHTF.

The chain carries TRBV5-4 and TRBJ2-3; D is perhaps TRBD2 (5 bases). The V end was cut by 6 bases, the J end by 2 bases, with 13 bases between. Germline V gives CDR1 SGHNT, CDR2 YYREEE (reference sequence). The CDR3 runs to 14 residues. The CDR3 nucleotides read TGTGCCAGCACCCAGACTACACTCACAGATACGCAGTATTTT. Amino acids: CASTQTTLTDTQYF.

The chain links TRBV2 to TRBJ1-1, with D unresolved. In germline, CDR1 is SNHLY, CDR2 FYNNEI. The CDR3 spans 13 residues. V was shortened by 6 bases and J by 3 bases, with 11 bases between the two germline ends. The CDR3 region has the DNA TGTGCCAGCAGATCCAATCCCGACACTGAAGCTTTCTTT. Its translation: CASRSNPDTEAFF.

Many counts were recorded for this clonotype. The chain has TRBV13 and TRBJ1-1; 7 nucleotides align to TRBD1. Trimming cost V 5 bases and J 0 bases; bases outside gene matches: 6. This CDR3 region has 15 residues. Germline lookup yields CDR1 PRHDT and CDR2 FYEKMQ (reference sequence). The CDR3 sequence: CASSQDRVMNTEAFF. CDR3 DNA sequence: TGTGCCAGCAGCCAAGACAGGGTCATGAACACTGAAGCTTTCTTT.

Many counts were recorded for this clonotype. The genes are TRBV6-1 and TRBJ1-1, with D tentatively TRBD1 (5 bases). CDR1 MNHNS and CDR2 SASEGT come from the germline V gene. The CDR3 contains 13 residues. V was pared by 8 bases and J by 4 bases, with 14 bases between. CDR3: CASDGGRGTEAFF. CDR3 coding DNA: TGTGCCAGCGACGGTGGGAGGGGCACTGAAGCTTTCTTT.

Turning to this clonotype: A read error is likely, as this CDR3 ends without the conserved phenylalanine or tryptophan. The DNA is omitted, as the CDR3 cannot be located on it reliably, and the CDR3 follows TCRdb's listing. J is TRBJ2-7 and V is TRBV10-3; TRBD1, the table's D call, lacks a check against the DNA. Termini included, the CDR3 measures 14 amino acids. The germline CDR1 and CDR2 sequences are ENHRY and SYGVKD. The CDR3 sequence: CAISAGQGAYEPYI.